This is a list of T cell receptor beta chains from one sample in a study of graft-versus-host responses after intestinal transplantation. TCRdb's table, derived via immunoSEQ multiplex PCR, lists solely in-frame clones and lacks some. Of 130,000 or so clones listed, nearly 95% were seen once; the top ten hold roughly 0.19%. No antigen is known for these receptors. Sequencing was performed on unstimulated CD4+ T cells sorted from spleen or lymph node cells, taken before intestinal transplant. These receptors originate from a human donor who received an intestinal transplant. Each CDR3 is given with its conserved first and last residue. A D gene is named only where the DNA matches it firmly. Some rows mark clone size as missing; the rest say once, few, many or name a class of expanded clone.

V: TRBV18; length: 13; size: .; D: .; J: TRBJ2-5; DNA: TGTGCCAGCTCCCGCAGACATCAAGAGACCCAGTACTTC; CDR3: CASSRRHQETQYF
V: TRBV28; length: 13; size: .; D: .; J: TRBJ2-7; DNA: TGTGCCAGCAGTTCAGGACTTCACCACGAGCAGTACTTC; CDR3: CASSSGLHHEQYF
V: TRBV7-9; length: 17; size: .; D: TRBD2; J: TRBJ2-1; DNA: TGTGCCAGCAGCCCACTAGGGAGGCGGGAGGCGTCCAATGAGCAGTTCTTC; CDR3: CASSPLGRREASNEQFF
V: TRBV7-8; length: 17; size: .; D: TRBD2; J: TRBJ2-2; DNA: TGTGCCAGCAGCCCTCGGAGCCTAGCGGGAGGGACCGGGGAGCTGTTTTTT; CDR3: CASSPRSLAGGTGELFF
V: TRBV28; length: 15; size: .; D: TRBD1; J: TRBJ1-1; DNA: TGTGCCAGCAGTTGGGAACAGGGGTATCACACTGAAGCTTTCTTT; CDR3: CASSWEQGYHTEAFF
V: TRBV5-8; length: 14; size: .; D: TRBD1; J: TRBJ2-7; DNA: TGTGCCAGCAGCCGACAGGGGTTTACGCACGAGCAGTACTTC; CDR3: CASSRQGFTHEQYF
V: TRBV21-1; length: 16; size: .; D: .; J: TRBJ2-1; DNA: TGTGCCACCGGTTTTCTAGCGACCCTAAAGAACAATGAGCAGTTCTTC; CDR3: CATGFLATLKNNEQFF
V: TRBV5-6; length: 14; size: .; D: .; J: TRBJ2-5; DNA: TGTGCCAGCAGCTTTAAAAATGTTGGAGAGACCCAGTACTTC; CDR3: CASSFKNVGETQYF
V: TRBV10-3; length: 13; size: .; D: .; J: TRBJ1-2; DNA: TGTGCCATCAGTGAGAGGAATGTCTATGGCTACACCTTC; CDR3: CAISERNVYGYTF
V: TRBV30; length: 12; size: .; D: TRBD2; J: TRBJ2-5; DNA: TGTGCCTCATCGGGGGGATTGGAGACCCAGTACTTC; CDR3: CASSGGLETQYF
V: TRBV5-4; length: 14; size: few; D: .; J: TRBJ1-2; DNA: TGTGCCAGCAGCCTCTCAGTTGTTCCCTATGGCTACACCTTC; CDR3: CASSLSVVPYGYTF
V: TRBV11-2; length: 15; size: .; D: .; J: TRBJ1-5; DNA: TGTGCCAGCAGCCTCGGTGGACATATCAATCAGCCCCAGCATTTT; CDR3: CASSLGGHINQPQHF
V: TRBV10-3; length: 12; size: .; D: .; J: TRBJ1-2; DNA: TGTGCCATCAGTGATGAGAACTATGGCTACACCTTC; CDR3: CAISDENYGYTF
V: TRBV11-1; length: 12; size: .; D: .; J: TRBJ1-1; DNA: TGTGCCAGCAGCTTACGAAACACTGAAGCTTTCTTT; CDR3: CASSLRNTEAFF
V: TRBV6-6; length: 14; size: .; D: TRBD2; J: TRBJ2-7; DNA: TGTGCCAGCAGCACGGGGGGACGGCCCTACGAGCAGTACTTC; CDR3: CASSTGGRPYEQYF
V: TRBV29-1; length: 13; size: .; D: .; J: TRBJ2-7; DNA: TGCAGCGTTGGAAGGACAGCTTCCTACGAGCAGTACTTC; CDR3: CSVGRTASYEQYF
V: TRBV18; length: 15; size: .; D: .; J: TRBJ2-1; DNA: TGTGCCAGCTCAGCCGACTCTAAGACCTACAATGAGCAGTTCTTC; CDR3: CASSADSKTYNEQFF